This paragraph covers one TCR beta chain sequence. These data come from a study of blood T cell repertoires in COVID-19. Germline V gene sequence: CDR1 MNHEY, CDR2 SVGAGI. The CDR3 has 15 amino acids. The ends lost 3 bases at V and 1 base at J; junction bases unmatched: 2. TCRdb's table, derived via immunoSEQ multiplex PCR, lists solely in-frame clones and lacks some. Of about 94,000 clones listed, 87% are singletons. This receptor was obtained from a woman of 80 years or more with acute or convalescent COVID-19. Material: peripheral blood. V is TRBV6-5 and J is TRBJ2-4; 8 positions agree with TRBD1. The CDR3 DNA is TGTGCCAGCAGTTATGGGGACAGGGCCAAAAACATTCAGTACTTC. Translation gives CASSYGDRAKNIQYF.